The present TCR beta chain was sequenced within a study of blood T cell repertoires in COVID-19. Study in general: In each case, the material was cDNA or gDNA derived from T cells, B-cell-depleted T cells, or PBMCs.

Produced via immunoSEQ multiplex PCR; TCRdb's table is partial and in-frame only. In the table there are 250,000 to 300,000 clones, about 86% of which are singletons. The CDR3 has 15 amino acids. Germline CDR1 and CDR2: MNHEY and SVGEGT. With 5 bases clipped from V and 1 base from J, the junction kept 5 bases outside the gene matches. The sample consisted of PBMCs or T cells enriched from blood (not recorded which). This receptor was identified in a man aged 30 to 45 with acute COVID-19. The chain employs TRBV6-2 or TRBV6-3 and TRBJ1-1; 9 bases agree with TRBD1. CDR3 DNA: TGTGCCAGCAGTAACCGGGACAGGGCGAACACTGAAGCTTTCTTT. Translation gives CASSNRDRANTEAFF.